This T cell receptor beta chain was captured in a study of T-cell reconstitution after alpha-beta-depleted transplantation in children. On this clonotype: What it recognizes is unknown. This may come from a read error, since a much larger clone is one base off.

Germline CDR1 SQVTM, CDR2 ANQGSEA. The CDR3 has 15 residues. Using unique molecular identifiers, the investigators prepared the TCRbeta library. One entry per CDR3 protein results from TCRdb running MiXCR on the PCR reads. The top ten hold roughly 0.77% of the sample, which has 600,000 to 800,000 distinct CDR3 sequences, less than 15% seen once. Regarding the study as a whole: It was reported that alpha-beta T cells came from several hundred expanded graft clones (about two months after transplant).

This clonotype was obtained from a girl aged 2 to 10 with congenital amegakaryocytic thrombocytopenia, due to receive a stem cell transplant. The chain combines TRBV29-1 with TRBJ2-1, with 7 bases that match TRBD1. The specimen was PBMCs, collected before TCRalphabeta/CD19-depleted stem cell transplant. The CDR3 reads CSAEGGSLPYNEQFF. The CDR3 nucleotides read TGCAGCGCTGAAGGGGGCAGCCTTCCCTACAATGAGCAGTTCTTC.